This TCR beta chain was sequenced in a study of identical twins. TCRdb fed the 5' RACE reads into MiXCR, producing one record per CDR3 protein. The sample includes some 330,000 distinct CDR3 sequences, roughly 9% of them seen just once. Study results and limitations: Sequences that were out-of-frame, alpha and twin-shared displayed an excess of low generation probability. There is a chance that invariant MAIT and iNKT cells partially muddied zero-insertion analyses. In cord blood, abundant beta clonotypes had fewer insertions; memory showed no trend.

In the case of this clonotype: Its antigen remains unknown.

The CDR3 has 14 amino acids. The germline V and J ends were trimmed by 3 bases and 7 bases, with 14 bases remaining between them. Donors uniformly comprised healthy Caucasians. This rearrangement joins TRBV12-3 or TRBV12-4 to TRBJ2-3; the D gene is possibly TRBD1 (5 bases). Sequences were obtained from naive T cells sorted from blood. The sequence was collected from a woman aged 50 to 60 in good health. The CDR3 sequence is CASSFIQGANTQYF. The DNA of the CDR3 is TGTGCCAGCAGTTTCATCCAGGGCGCAAATACGCAGTATTTT.